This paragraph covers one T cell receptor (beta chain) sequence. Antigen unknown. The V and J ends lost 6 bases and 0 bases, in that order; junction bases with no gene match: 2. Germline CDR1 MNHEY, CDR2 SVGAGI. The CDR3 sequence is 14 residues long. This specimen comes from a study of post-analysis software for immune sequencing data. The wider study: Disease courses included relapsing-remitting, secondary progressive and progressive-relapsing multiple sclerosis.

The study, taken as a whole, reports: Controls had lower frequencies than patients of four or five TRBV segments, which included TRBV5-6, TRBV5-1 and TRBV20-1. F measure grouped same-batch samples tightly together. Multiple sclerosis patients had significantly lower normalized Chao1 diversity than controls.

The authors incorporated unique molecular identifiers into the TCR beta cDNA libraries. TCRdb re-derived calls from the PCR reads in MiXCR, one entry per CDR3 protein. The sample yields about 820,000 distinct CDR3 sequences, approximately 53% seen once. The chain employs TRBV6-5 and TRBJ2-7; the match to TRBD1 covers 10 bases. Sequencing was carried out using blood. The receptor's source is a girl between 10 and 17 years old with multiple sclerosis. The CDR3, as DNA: TGTGCCAGCAGGGACAGGGGGAACTCCTACGAGCAGTACTTC. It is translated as CASRDRGNSYEQYF.